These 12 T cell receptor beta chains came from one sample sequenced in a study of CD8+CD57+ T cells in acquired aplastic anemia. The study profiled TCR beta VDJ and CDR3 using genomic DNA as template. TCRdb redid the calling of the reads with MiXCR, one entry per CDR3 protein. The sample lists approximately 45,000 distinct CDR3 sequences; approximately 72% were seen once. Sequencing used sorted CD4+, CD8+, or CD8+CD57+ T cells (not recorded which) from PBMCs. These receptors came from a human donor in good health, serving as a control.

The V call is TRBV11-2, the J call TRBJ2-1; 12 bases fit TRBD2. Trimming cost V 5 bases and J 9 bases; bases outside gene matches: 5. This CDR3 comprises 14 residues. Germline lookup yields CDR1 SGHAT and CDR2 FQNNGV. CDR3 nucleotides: TGTGCCAGCAGCAGGACTAGCGGGATCAGTGAGCAGTTCTTC. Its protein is CASSRTSGISEQFF.

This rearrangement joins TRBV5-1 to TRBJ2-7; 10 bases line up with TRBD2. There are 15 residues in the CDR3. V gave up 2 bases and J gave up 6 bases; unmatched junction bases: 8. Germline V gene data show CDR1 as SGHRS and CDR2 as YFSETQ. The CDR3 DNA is TGCGCCAGCAGCTTAGGTTCTAGCGGGAGCATCGAGCAGTACTTC. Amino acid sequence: CASSLGSSGSIEQYF. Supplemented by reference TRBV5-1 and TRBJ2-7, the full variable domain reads KAGVTQTPRYLIKTRGQQVTLSCSPISGHRSVSWYQQTPGQGLQFLFEYFSETQRNKGNFPGRFSGRQFSNSRSEMNVSTLELGDSALYLCASSLGSSGSIEQYFGPGTRLTVT.

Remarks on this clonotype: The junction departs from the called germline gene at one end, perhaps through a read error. In DNA, the CDR3 is TGTGCCAGCAGCCAAGACAAAGAGCAGTTCTTC. It specifies CASSQDKEQFF. The rearrangement joins TRBV9 to TRBJ2-1; D is unclear. CDR1 and CDR2 from the germline V gene are SGDLS and YYNGEE. The CDR3 is 11 residues long.

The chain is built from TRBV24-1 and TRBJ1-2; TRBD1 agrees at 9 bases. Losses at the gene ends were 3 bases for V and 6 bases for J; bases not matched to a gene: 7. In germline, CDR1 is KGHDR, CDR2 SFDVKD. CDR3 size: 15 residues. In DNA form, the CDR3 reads TGTGCCACCAGTGATACGCGACAGGGGGTGAATGGCTACACCTTC. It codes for CATSDTRQGVNGYTF.

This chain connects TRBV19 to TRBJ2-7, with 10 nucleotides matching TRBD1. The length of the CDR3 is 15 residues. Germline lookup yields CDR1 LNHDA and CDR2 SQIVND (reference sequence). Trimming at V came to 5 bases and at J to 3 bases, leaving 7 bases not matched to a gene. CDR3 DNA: TGTGCCAGTAGTGCAGCCCGGGACAGGGGCTACGAGCAGTACTTC. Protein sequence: CASSAARDRGYEQYF.

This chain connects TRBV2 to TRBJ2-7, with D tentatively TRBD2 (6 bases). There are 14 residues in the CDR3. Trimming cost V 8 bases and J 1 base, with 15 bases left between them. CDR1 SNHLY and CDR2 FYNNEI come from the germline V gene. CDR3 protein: CASQSTTSSYEQYF. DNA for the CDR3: TGTGCCAGCCAGAGTACGACTAGTTCCTACGAGCAGTACTTC.

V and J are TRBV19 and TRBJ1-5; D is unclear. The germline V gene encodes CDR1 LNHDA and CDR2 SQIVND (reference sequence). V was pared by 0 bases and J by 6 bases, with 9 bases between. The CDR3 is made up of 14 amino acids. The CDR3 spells CASSIDEPIQPQHF. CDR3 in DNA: TGTGCCAGTAGTATAGATGAACCGATTCAGCCCCAGCATTTT.

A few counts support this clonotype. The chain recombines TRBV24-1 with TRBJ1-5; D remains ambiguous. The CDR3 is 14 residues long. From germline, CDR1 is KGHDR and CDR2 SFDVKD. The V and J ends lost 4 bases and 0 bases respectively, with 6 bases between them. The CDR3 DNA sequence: TGTGCCACCAGTGAGAGGCCTAGCAATCAGCCCCAGCATTTT. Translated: CATSERPSNQPQHF.

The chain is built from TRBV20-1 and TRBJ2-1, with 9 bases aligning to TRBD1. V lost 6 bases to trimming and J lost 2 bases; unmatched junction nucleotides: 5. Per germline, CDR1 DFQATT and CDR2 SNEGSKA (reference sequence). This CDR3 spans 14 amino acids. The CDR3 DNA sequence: TGCAGTGCGAGAAGACAGGGGGCCTACAATGAGCAGTTCTTC. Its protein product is CSARRQGAYNEQFF.

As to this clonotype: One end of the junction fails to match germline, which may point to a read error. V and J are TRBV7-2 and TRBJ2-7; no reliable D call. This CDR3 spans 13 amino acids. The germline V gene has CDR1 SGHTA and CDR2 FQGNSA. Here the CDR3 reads CASGLGGAYEQYF. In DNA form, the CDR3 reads TGTGCCAGCGGCTTGGGTGGCGCCTACGAGCAGTACTTC. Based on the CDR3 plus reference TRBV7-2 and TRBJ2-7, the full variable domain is GAGVSQSPSNKVTEKGKDVELRCDPISGHTALYWYRQSLGQGLEFLIYFQGNSAPDKSGLPSDRFSAERTGGSVSTLTIQRTQQEDSAVYLCASGLGGAYEQYFGPGTRLTVT.

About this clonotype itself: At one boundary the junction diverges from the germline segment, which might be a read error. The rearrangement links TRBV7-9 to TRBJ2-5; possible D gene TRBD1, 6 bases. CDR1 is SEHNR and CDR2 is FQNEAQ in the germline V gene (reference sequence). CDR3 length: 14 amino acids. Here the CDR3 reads CASSQRTAKETQYF. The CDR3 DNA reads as TGTGCTAGCAGCCAAAGGACAGCAAAAGAGACCCAGTACTTC.

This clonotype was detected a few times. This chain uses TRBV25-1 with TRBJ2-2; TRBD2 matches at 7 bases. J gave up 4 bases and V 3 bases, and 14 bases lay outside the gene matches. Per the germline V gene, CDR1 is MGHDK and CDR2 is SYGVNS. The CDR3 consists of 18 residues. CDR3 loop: CASSDAAGERPSTGELFF. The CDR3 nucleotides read TGTGCCAGCAGTGATGCTGCGGGAGAAAGGCCCAGCACCGGGGAGCTGTTTTTT.